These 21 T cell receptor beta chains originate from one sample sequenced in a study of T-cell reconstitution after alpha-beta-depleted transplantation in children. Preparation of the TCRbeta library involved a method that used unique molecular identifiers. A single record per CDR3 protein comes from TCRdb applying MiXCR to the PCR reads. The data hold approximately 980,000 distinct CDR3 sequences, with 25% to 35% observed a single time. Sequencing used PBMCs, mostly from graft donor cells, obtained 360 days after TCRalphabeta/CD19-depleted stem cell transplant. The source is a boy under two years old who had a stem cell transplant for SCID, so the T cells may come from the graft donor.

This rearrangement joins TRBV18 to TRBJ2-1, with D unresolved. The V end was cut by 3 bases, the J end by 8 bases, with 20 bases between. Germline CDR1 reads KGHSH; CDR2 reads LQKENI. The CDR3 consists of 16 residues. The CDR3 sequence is CASSPQHTLSSDEQFF. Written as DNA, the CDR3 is TGTGCCAGCTCACCGCAACATACCCTATCCTCGGATGAGCAGTTCTTC.

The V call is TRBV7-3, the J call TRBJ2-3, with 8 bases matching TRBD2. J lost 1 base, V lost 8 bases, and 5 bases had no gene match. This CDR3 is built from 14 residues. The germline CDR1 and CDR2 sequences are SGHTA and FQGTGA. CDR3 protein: CASGSGGRTDTQYF. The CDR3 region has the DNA TGTGCCAGCGGGAGCGGGGGACGCACAGATACGCAGTATTTT.

CDR3: CASSSHRVGGETQYF. The DNA of the CDR3 is TGTGCCAGCAGCTCACACAGGGTAGGAGGCGAGACCCAGTACTTC. This chain links TRBV5-5 with TRBJ2-5; tentative D call: TRBD1 (6 bases). The CDR3 has 15 residues. Looked up from germline, CDR1 is SGHKS and CDR2 is YYEKEE (reference sequence). The ends were cut back, 3 bases at V and 5 bases at J, with 17 bases in the middle.

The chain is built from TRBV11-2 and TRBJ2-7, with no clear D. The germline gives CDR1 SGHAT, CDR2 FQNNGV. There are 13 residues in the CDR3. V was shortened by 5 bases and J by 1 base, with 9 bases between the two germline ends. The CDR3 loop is CASSRVFSYEQYF. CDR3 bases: TGTGCCAGCAGCCGCGTCTTTTCCTACGAGCAGTACTTC.

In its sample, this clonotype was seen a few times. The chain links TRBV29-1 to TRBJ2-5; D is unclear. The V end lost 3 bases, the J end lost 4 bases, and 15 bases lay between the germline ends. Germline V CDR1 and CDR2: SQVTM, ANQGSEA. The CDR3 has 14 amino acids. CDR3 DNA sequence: TGCAGCGTTGAGACTGGCCTGAGAGGAGAGACCCAGTACTTC. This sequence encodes CSVETGLRGETQYF.

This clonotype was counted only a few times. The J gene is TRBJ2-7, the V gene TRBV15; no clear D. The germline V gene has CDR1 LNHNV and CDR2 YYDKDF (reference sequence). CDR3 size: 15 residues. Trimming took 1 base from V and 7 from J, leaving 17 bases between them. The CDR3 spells CATSRASTKMREQYF. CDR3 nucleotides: TGTGCCACCAGCAGAGCGTCCACCAAAATGAGGGAGCAGTACTTC.

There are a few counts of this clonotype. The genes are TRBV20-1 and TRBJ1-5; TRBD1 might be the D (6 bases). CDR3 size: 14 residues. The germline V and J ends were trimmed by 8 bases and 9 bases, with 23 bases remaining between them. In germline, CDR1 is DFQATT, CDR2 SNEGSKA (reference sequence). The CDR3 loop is CSPNFFQGKGPQHF. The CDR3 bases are TGCAGTCCAAACTTCTTCCAGGGGAAAGGGCCCCAGCATTTT.

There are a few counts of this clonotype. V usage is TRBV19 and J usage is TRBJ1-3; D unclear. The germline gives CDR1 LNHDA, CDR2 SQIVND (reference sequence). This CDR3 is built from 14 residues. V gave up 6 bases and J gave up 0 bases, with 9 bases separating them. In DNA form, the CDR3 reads TGTGCCAGTAGCGCTCAGAGCTCTGGAAACACCATATATTTT. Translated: CASSAQSSGNTIYF. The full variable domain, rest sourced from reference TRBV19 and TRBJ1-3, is DGGITQSPKYLFRKEGQNVTLSCEQNLNHDAMYWYRQDPGQGLRLIYYSQIVNDFQKGDIAEGYSVSREKKESFPLTVTSAQKNPTAFYLCASSAQSSGNTIYFGEGSWLTVV.

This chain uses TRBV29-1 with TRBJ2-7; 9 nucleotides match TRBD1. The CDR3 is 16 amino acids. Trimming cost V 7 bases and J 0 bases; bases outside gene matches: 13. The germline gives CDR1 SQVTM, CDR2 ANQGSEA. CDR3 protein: CSAVGEQGASSYEQYF. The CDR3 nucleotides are TGCAGCGCCGTGGGGGAACAGGGGGCGTCCTCCTACGAGCAGTACTTC.

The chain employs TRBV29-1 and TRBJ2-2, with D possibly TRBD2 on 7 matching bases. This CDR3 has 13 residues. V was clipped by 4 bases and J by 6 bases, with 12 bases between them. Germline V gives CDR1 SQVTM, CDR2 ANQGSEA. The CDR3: CSVARGAAGELFF. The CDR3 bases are TGCAGCGTTGCCCGGGGGGCTGCCGGGGAGCTGTTTTTT.

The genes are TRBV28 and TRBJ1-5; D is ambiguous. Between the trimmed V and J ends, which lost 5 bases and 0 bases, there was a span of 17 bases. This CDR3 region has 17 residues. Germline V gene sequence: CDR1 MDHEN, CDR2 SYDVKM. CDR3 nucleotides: TGTGCCAGCAGTCTCCGTCCTAATCCCTATAGCAATCAGCCCCAGCATTTT. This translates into CASSLRPNPYSNQPQHF. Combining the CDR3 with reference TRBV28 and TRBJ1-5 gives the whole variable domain DVKVTQSSRYLVKRTGEKVFLECVQDMDHENMFWYRQDPGLGLRLIYFSYDVKMKEKGDIPEGYSVSREKKERFSLILESASTNQTSMYLCASSLRPNPYSNQPQHFGDGTRLSIL.

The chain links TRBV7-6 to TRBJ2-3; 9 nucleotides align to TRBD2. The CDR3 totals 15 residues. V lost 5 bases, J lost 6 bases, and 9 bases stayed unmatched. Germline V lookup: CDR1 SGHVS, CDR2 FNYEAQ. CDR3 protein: CASSPTGLAKDTQYF. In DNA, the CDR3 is TGTGCCAGCAGCCCAACGGGACTAGCAAAGGATACGCAGTATTTT.

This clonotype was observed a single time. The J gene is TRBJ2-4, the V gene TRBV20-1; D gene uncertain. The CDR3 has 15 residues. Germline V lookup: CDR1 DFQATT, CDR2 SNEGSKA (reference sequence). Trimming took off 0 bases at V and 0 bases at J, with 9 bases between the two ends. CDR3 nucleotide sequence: TGCAGTGCTAGAGATAGGATAGCAGCCAAAAACATTCAGTACTTC. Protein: CSARDRIAAKNIQYF.

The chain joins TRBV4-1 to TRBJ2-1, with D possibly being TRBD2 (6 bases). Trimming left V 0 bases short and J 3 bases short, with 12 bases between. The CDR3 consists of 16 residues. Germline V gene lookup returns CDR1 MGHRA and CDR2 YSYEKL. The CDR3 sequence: CASSQDNRDFYNEQFF. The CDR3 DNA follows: TGCGCCAGCAGCCAAGATAACCGGGACTTCTACAATGAGCAGTTCTTC.

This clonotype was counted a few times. CDR3 DNA: TGTGCCAGTAGTTACGGACCCAACTACGAGCAGTACTTC. Protein product: CASSYGPNYEQYF. V is TRBV19 and J is TRBJ2-7; D remains unclear. V lost 5 bases to trimming and J lost 3 bases, with 11 bases between them. Per the germline V gene, CDR1 is LNHDA and CDR2 is SQIVND (reference sequence). This CDR3 spans 13 amino acids.

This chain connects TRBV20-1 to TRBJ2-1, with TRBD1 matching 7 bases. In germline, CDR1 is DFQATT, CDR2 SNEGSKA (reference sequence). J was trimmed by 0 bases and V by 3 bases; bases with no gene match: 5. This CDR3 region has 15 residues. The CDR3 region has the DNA TGCAGTGCTAGTCGACAGGGAACCTCCTACAATGAGCAGTTCTTC. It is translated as CSASRQGTSYNEQFF.

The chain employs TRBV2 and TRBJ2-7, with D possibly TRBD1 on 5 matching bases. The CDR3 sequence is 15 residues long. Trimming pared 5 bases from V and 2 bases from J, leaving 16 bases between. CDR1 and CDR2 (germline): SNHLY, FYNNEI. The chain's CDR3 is CASSPKMLGPYEQYF. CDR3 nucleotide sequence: TGTGCCAGCAGTCCAAAGATGTTGGGGCCCTACGAGCAGTACTTC.

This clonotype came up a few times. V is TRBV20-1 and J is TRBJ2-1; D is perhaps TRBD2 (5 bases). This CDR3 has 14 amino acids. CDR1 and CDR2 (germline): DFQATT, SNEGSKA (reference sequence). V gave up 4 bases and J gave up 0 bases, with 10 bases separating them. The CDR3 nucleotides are TGCAGTGCTACAGGACTCAGCTCCTACAATGAGCAGTTCTTC. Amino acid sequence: CSATGLSSYNEQFF.

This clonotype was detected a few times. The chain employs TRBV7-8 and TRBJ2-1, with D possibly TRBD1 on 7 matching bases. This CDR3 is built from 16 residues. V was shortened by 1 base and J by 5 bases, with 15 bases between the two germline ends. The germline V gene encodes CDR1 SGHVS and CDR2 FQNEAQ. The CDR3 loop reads CASSLGPGGRHNEQFF. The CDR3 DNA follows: TGTGCCAGCAGCTTAGGGCCAGGGGGGAGGCACAATGAGCAGTTCTTC.

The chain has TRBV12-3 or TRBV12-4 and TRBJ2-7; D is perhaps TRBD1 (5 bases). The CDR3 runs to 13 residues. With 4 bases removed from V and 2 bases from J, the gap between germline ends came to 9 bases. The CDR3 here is CASSWTNTYEQYF. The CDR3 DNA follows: TGTGCCAGCAGTTGGACAAACACCTACGAGCAGTACTTC.

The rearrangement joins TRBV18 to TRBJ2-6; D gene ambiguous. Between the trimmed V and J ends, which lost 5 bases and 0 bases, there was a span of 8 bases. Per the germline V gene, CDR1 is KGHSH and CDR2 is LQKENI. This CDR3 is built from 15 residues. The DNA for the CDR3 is TGTGCCAGCTCAGATCGATACTCTGGGGCCAACGTCCTGACTTTC. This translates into CASSDRYSGANVLTF.